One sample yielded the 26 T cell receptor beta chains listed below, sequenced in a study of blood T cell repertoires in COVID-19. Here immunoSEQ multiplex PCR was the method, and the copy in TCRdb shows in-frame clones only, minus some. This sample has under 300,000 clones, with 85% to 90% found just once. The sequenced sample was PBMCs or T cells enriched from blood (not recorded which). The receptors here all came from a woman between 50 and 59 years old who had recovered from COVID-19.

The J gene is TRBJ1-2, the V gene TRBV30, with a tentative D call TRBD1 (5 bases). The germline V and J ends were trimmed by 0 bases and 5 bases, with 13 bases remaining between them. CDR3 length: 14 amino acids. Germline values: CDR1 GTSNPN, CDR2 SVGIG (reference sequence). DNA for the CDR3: TGTGCCTGGAGTGTACGTCACGGGACTTATGGCTACACCTTC. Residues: CAWSVRHGTYGYTF.

Here the CDR3 reads CASSQVVGQGYEKLFF. The CDR3 DNA sequence: TGTGCCAGCAGCCAAGTTGTAGGACAGGGGTATGAAAAACTGTTTTTT. The chain joins TRBV14 to TRBJ1-4; 9 nucleotides line up with TRBD1. The CDR3 covers 16 residues. Germline lookup yields CDR1 SGHDN and CDR2 FVKESK. V shed 1 base, J shed 6 bases, and the junction held 6 bases outside the gene matches.

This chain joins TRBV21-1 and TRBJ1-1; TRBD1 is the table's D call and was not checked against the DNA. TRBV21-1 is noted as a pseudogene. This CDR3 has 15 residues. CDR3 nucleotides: TGTGCCAGCAGCAAGAACACAGGAGAAAGCACTGAAGCTTTCTTT. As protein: CASSKNTGESTEAFF.

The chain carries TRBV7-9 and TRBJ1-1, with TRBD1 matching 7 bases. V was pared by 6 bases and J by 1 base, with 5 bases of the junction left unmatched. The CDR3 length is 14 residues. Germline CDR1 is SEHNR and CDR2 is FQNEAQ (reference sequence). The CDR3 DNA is TGTGCCAGCAGAGCAGGGGGAACGAACACTGAAGCTTTCTTT. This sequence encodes CASRAGGTNTEAFF.

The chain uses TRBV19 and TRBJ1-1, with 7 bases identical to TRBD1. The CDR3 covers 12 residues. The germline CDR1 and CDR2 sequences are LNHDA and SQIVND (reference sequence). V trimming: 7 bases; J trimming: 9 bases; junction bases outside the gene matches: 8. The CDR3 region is CASIGKGQKAFF. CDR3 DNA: TGTGCCAGTATAGGAAAGGGACAGAAAGCTTTCTTT.

DNA for the CDR3: TGTGCCACCAGCAGAGATAAAGGGAGTAAGACCCAGTACTTC. As protein: CATSRDKGSKTQYF. The chain joins TRBV15 to TRBJ2-5; D is perhaps TRBD2 (5 bases). This CDR3 region has 14 residues. CDR1 is LNHNV and CDR2 is YYDKDF in the germline V gene (reference sequence). Trimming stripped 0 bases from V and 6 bases from J, with 11 bases between.

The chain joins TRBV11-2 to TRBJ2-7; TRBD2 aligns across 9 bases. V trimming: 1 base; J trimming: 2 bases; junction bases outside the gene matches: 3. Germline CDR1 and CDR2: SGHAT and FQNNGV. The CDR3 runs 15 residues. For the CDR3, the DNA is TGTGCCAGCAGCTTAGGGGGACTAGCCCCCTACGAGCAGTACTTC. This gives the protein CASSLGGLAPYEQYF.

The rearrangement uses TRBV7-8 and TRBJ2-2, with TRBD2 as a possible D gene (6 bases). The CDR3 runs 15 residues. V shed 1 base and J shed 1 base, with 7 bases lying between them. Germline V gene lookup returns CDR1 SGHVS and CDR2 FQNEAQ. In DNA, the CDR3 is TGTGCCAGCAGCTTAGTTAGCGGGAACACCGGGGAGCTGTTTTTT. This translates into CASSLVSGNTGELFF.

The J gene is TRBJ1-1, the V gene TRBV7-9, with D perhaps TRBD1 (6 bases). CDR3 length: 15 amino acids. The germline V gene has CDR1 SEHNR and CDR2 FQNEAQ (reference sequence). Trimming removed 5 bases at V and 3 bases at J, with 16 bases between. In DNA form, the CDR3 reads TGTGCCAGCAGCATTACCCCAACAGGGCACACTGAAGCTTTCTTT. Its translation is CASSITPTGHTEAFF.

As DNA, the CDR3 is TGTGCCAGCAGCTTGAGGCAGGGGCTCCTGACTTTC. As protein: CASSLRQGLLTF. The V and J genes are TRBV5-4 and TRBJ2-6; tentatively, D is TRBD1 (6 bases). Germline V gene lookup returns CDR1 SGHNT and CDR2 YYREEE (reference sequence). There are 12 residues in the CDR3. With 1 base removed from V and 14 bases from J, the gap between germline ends came to 10 bases.

The CDR3 protein is CASSLSPDTGELFF. The CDR3, as DNA: TGTGCCAGCAGCTTAAGTCCGGACACCGGGGAGCTGTTTTTT. The chain links TRBV7-3 to TRBJ2-2; D uncertain. CDR1 and CDR2 from the germline V gene are SGHTA and FQGTGA. The CDR3 has 14 amino acids. V lost 1 base, J lost 3 bases, and 6 bases lay in between.

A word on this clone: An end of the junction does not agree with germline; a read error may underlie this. CDR3 coding DNA: TGTGTCAGCAGCCGATCCGGGACAGGGTCCCACGAGCAGTACTTC. Translated: CVSSRSGTGSHEQYF. The gene calls are TRBV3-1 (or the pseudogene TRBV3-2) and TRBJ2-7; 9 bases map to TRBD1. CDR3 size: 15 residues. Looked up from germline, CDR1 is LGHDT and CDR2 is YNNKEL (reference sequence).

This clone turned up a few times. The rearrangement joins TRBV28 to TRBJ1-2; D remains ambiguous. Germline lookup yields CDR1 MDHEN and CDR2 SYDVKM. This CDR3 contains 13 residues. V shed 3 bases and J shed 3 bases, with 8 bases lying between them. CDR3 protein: CASSLFGDYGYTF. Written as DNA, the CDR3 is TGTGCCAGCAGTTTGTTCGGGGACTATGGCTACACCTTC.

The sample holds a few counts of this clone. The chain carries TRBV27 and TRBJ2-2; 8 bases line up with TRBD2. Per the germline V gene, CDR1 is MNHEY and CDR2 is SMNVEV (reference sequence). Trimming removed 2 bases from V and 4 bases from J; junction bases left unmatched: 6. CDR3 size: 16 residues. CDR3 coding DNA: TGTGCCAGCAGTTTACGACTAGCGAGATTCACCGGGGAGCTGTTTTTT. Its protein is CASSLRLARFTGELFF.

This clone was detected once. CDR3 DNA: TGTGCCAGCAGCTTAGGAGGACTAGCGGGAGGTTATGAGCAGTTCTTC. It specifies CASSLGGLAGGYEQFF. The chain couples TRBV7-2 to TRBJ2-1; 14 bases fit TRBD2. V shed 1 base, J shed 8 bases, and the junction held 4 bases outside the gene matches. CDR3 length equals 16 residues. Germline lookup yields CDR1 SGHTA and CDR2 FQGNSA. Complete variable domain (other parts from reference TRBV7-2 and TRBJ2-1): GAGVSQSPSNKVTEKGKDVELRCDPISGHTALYWYRQSLGQGLEFLIYFQGNSAPDKSGLPSDRFSAERTGGSVSTLTIQRTQQEDSAVYLCASSLGGLAGGYEQFFGPGTRLTVL.

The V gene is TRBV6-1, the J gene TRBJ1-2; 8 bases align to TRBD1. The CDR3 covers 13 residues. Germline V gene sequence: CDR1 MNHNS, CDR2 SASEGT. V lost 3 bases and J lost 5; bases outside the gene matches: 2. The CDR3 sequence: CASSETGVYGYTF. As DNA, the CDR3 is TGTGCCAGCAGTGAGACAGGGGTGTATGGCTACACCTTC.

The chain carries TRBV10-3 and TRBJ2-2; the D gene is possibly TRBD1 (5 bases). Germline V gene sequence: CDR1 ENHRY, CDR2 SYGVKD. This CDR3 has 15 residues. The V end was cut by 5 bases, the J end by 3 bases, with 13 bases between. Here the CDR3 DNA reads TGTGCCATCAGTACCAAAGACAGTTACACCGGGGAGCTGTTTTTT. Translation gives CAISTKDSYTGELFF.

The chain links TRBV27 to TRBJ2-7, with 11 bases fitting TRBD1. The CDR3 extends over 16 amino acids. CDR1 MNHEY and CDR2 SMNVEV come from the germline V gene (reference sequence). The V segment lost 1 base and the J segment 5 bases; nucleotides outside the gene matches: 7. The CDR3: CASSLYPGQGVNEQYF. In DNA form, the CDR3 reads TGTGCCAGCAGTTTATATCCGGGACAGGGGGTGAACGAGCAGTACTTC.

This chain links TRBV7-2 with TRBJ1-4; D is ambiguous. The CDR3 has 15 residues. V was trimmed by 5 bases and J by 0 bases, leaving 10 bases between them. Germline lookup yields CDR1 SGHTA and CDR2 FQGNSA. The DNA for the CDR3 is TGTGCCAGCAGCCCCGAGGGCGCAACTAATGAAAAACTGTTTTTT. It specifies CASSPEGATNEKLFF.

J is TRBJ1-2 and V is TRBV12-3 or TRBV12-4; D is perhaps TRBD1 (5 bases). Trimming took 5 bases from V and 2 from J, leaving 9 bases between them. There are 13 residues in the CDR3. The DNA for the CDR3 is TGTGCCAGCAGTCCCAGGGTAAACTATGGCTACACCTTC. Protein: CASSPRVNYGYTF.

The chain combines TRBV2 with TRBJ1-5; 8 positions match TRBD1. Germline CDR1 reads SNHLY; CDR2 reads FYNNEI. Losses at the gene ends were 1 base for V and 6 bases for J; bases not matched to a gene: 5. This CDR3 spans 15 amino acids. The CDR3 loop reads CASSEGQGRVQPQHF. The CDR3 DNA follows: TGTGCCAGCAGTGAAGGACAGGGGCGCGTTCAGCCCCAGCATTTT.

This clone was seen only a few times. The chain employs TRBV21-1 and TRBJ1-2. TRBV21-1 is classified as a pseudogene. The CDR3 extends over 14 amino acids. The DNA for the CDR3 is TGTGCCAGCCCCCCTTGGGGAGGGGGCTATGGCTACACCTTC. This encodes CASPPWGGGYGYTF.

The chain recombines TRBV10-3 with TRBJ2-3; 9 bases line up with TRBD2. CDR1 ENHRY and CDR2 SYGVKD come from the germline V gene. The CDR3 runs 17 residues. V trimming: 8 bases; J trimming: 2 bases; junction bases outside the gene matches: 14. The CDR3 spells CAIRGDPSGMYTDTQYF. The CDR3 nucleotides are TGTGCCATCCGCGGAGACCCTAGCGGGATGTACACAGATACGCAGTATTTT.

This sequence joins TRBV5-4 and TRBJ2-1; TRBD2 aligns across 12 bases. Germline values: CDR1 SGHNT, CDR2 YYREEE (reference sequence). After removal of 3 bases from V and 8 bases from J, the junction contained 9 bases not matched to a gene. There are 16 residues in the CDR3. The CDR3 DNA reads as TGTGCCAGCAGCTCGCCTACTAGCGGGAGGATTGATGAGCAGTTCTTC. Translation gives CASSSPTSGRIDEQFF.

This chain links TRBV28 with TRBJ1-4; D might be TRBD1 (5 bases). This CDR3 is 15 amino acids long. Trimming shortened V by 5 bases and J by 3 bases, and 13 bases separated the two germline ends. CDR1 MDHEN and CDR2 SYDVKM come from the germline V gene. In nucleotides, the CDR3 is TGTGCCAGCAGTCCTCTGTTAGGGGCTAATGAAAAACTGTTTTTT. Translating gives CASSPLLGANEKLFF.

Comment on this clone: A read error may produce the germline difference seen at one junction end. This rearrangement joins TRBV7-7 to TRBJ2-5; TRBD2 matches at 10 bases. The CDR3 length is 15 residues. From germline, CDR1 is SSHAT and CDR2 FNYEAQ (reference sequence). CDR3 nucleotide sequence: TGTGCTAGCAGCCGAAGGACTAGCGGCCAAGAGACCCAGTACTTC. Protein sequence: CASSRRTSGQETQYF.